One T cell receptor beta chain is described in this entry. The CDR3 totals 13 residues. V was clipped by 6 bases and J by 1 base, with 9 bases between them. The assay was immunoSEQ multiplex PCR, and TCRdb's table has in-frame clones only and misses some. The table lists about 280,000 clones, roughly 80% of them singletons, with more than 4% in the top ten. These data originate in a study of blood T cell repertoires in COVID-19. The sample was PBMCs or T cells enriched from blood (not recorded which). The TCR originated in a middle-aged man who had been exposed to COVID-19. The genes are TRBV12-3 or TRBV12-4 and TRBJ1-1; no firm D call. CDR3 loop: CASSNPGNTEAFF. The CDR3 DNA sequence: TGTGCCAGCAGCAACCCAGGGAACACTGAAGCTTTCTTT.